The clone carrying this T cell receptor (beta chain) came up a few times. The data originate from a study of T cell repertoires in cytomegalovirus infection. Across the whole study: Public TCR beta signature analysis indicated the presence of both CMV infection and matching HLA type.

Each CDR3 protein is one row after TCRdb ran MiXCR on the reads. This sample has roughly 230,000 distinct CDR3 sequences, with approximately 22% found just once. The CDR3 is 14 residues long. The junction had 12 bases not matched to a gene; V was cut back by 10 bases and J by 6 bases. Germline V gives CDR1 MNHEY, CDR2 SVGAGI. Sequenced input: CD8+ T cells from PBMCs. The chain links TRBV6-5 to TRBJ2-7; 10 bases line up with TRBD1. This TCR came from a human donor in good health (CMV status not recorded). Some clones in this sample may be carry-over from other donors' samples. The CDR3 nucleotides read TGTGCCACCCGTGTGGGGACAGGGGTAGGCGAGCAGTACTTC. Translating it yields CATRVGTGVGEQYF.